A selection of T cell receptor beta chains follows, all from one sample in a study of T cell responses to AZD1222 COVID-19 vaccine. TCRdb's copy holds only in-frame clones and misses some; the assay was immunoSEQ multiplex PCR. The repertoire consists of 150,000 to 200,000 clones, with approximately 87% occurring once and the leading ten covering around 2.9%. The starting material was peripheral blood, obtained on day 0 of MenACWY control vaccination. These TCRs come from an adult in good health. Each CDR3 is given with its conserved first and last residue. Each record gives: V gene, clone size, D gene, J gene, CDR3 DNA, CDR3 protein. A D gene is named only where the DNA matches it firmly. Only part of the rows carry a size: once, few, many, or a class if the clone is expanded.

>TRBV28|-|-|TRBJ2-7
TGTGCCAGCAGTTTCTGGCAGGACAGCTACGAGCAGTACTTC
CASSFWQDSYEQYF
>TRBV7-9|-|-|TRBJ1-5
TGTGCCAGCAGCTTAGGCCCTGACCAAGGGTGGCCCCAGCATTTT
CASSLGPDQGWPQHF
>TRBV9|-|-|TRBJ1-1
TGTGCCAGCAGCGTTGGGAGGGACACTGAAGCTTTCTTT
CASSVGRDTEAFF
>TRBV4-1|-|-|TRBJ2-7
TGCGCCAGCAGCCAAGGCCCACTAGCGGGACAGGGGTACGAGCAGTACTTC
CASSQGPLAGQGYEQYF
>TRBV2|-|-|TRBJ1-3
TGTGCCAGCAGTTTGCTATCCCCAGGAAACACCATATATTTT
CASSLLSPGNTIYF
>TRBV6-5|once|-|TRBJ1-3
TGTGCCAGCAGTTATACGGACGGTAGCTCTGGAAACACCATATATTTT
CASSYTDGSSGNTIYF
>TRBV5-4|-|TRBD2|TRBJ2-1
TGTGCCAGCAGCCCATCAGGGACTAGGGACTACAATGAGCAGTTCTTC
CASSPSGTRDYNEQFF
>TRBV28|-|-|TRBJ2-1
TGTGCCAGCAGTTTATACGCGGATTCCTACAATGAGCAGTTCTTC
CASSLYADSYNEQFF
>TRBV7-2|-|-|TRBJ2-7
TGTGCCAGCAGCTTAGGGGTGGCCCGGGGGGCACGATACGAGCAGTACTTC
CASSLGVARGARYEQYF
>TRBV6-2/TRBV6-3|-|-|TRBJ1-4
TGTGCCAGCAGTTACTCGGTAATGAACAGGGCAGAAAATGAAAAACTGTTTTTT
CASSYSVMNRAENEKLFF
>TRBV7-2|-|-|TRBJ1-1
TGTGCCAGCAGCCCCGGGGGTAGCCAGGCTGAAGCTTTCTTT
CASSPGGSQAEAFF
>TRBV10-3|once|-|TRBJ2-1
TGTGCCATCAGTTTCGCGGGACAAGGCGGGGATGAGCAGTTCTTC
CAISFAGQGGDEQFF
>TRBV29-1|-|-|TRBJ2-3
TGCAGCGTTGAAGGTTTGTCGGGGGACCCCACAGATACGCAGTATTTT
CSVEGLSGDPTDTQYF
>TRBV30|-|-|TRBJ1-5
TGTGCCTGGAGTGTGGGGGGAGGGGCTCAGCCCCAGCATTTT
CAWSVGGGAQPQHF
>TRBV28|-|TRBD2|TRBJ2-7
TGTGCCAGCAGTCCCCCTAGCGGGAGCCTCTACGAGCAGTACTTC
CASSPPSGSLYEQYF
>TRBV9|few|TRBD1|TRBJ1-1
TGTGCCAGCGGAACGACAGGGGGGGCAGCTTTCTTT
CASGTTGGAAFF
>TRBV7-9|once|TRBD1|TRBJ1-1
TGTGCCAGCAGCCTGGGACAGGGGGCGAACACTGAAGCTTTCTTT
CASSLGQGANTEAFF
>TRBV28|-|TRBD1|TRBJ1-4
TGTGCCAGCAGTTCCGACAGGGGGCGCGGAGAAAAACTGTTTTTT
CASSSDRGRGEKLFF
>TRBV6-2/TRBV6-3|-|TRBD1|TRBJ1-5
TGTGCCAGCAGTTACAGGGACAGGGTCGGCCAGCCCCAGCATTTT
CASSYRDRVGQPQHF
>TRBV12-3/TRBV12-4|-|-|TRBJ2-7
TGTGCCAGCAGATGGTCCACCTACGAGCAGTACTTC
CASRWSTYEQYF
>TRBV28|-|-|TRBJ1-2
TGTGCCGGGGTTGATCAGGACAGCCTAGCAGCTAACTATGGCTACACCTTC
CAGVDQDSLAANYGYTF
>TRBV6-5|-|-|TRBJ2-2
TGTGCCAGCAGTTACTCAAAGAGTGCCGGGGAGCTGTTTTTT
CASSYSKSAGELFF
>TRBV5-8|-|-|TRBJ1-2
TGTGCCAGCAGCTACCAAACAGAAAATGGCTACACCTTC
CASSYQTENGYTF
>TRBV7-3|-|TRBD1|TRBJ2-1
TGTGCCAGCAGCTCCGACAGGGATGAGCAGTTCTTC
CASSSDRDEQFF
>TRBV18|-|TRBD2|TRBJ2-7
TGTGCCAGCTCACCACGGACTAGCGGGAGCTCCTACGAGCAGTACTTC
CASSPRTSGSSYEQYF
>TRBV4-1|-|-|TRBJ1-1
TGCGCCAGCAGCCAACCCCGATTAGTCTGGGGCACTGAAGCTTTCTTT
CASSQPRLVWGTEAFF
>TRBV19|-|-|TRBJ1-2
TGTGCCAGTAGTATTACTTTCGCTAACTATGGCTACACCTTC
CASSITFANYGYTF
>TRBV7-2|-|-|TRBJ1-2
TGTGCCAGCAGCGTCCTCAGGGGAGGGGGAGGCTACACCTTC
CASSVLRGGGGYTF
>TRBV5-1|-|-|TRBJ1-2
TGCGCCAGCAGCCATCCCGGGGACGGTAACTATGGCTACACCTTC
CASSHPGDGNYGYTF
>TRBV27|-|-|TRBJ2-4
TGTGCCAGCAGGGGGCTAGCCAAAAACATTCAGTACTTC
CASRGLAKNIQYF
>TRBV5-1|-|-|TRBJ2-7
TGCGCCAGCAGCCCGGGACACCCCTACGAGCAGTACTTC
CASSPGHPYEQYF
>TRBV2|-|-|TRBJ1-5
TGTGCCAGTAAACAGGGTTTGGGCAATCAGCCCCAGCATTTT
CASKQGLGNQPQHF
>TRBV12-3/TRBV12-4|-|-|TRBJ2-7
TGTGCCAGCAGTTTAGGGGGTGGGAAGCAGTACTTC
CASSLGGGKQYF
>TRBV28|-|TRBD1|TRBJ1-2
TGTGCCAGCAGCTTATTTACGCCGACAGGGGGGAGGACTAACTATGGCTACACCTTC
CASSLFTPTGGRTNYGYTF
>TRBV18|-|TRBD1|TRBJ2-1
TGTGCCAGCTCACCAGGGGGGCCGGGACAGGGCACCTACAATGAGCAGTTCTTC
CASSPGGPGQGTYNEQFF
>TRBV28|-|-|TRBJ1-5
TGTGCCAGCAGTCCCCCGGACGGGGACGACAATCAGCCCCAGCATTTT
CASSPPDGDDNQPQHF
>TRBV18|once|-|TRBJ2-7
TGTGCCAGCTCACCCTCCCCGACCTACGAGCAGTACTTC
CASSPSPTYEQYF
>TRBV6-5|-|-|TRBJ1-2
TGTGCCAGCAGTTACAGCCCGACAGAAGGCTACACCTTC
CASSYSPTEGYTF
>TRBV7-8|-|TRBD1|TRBJ2-7
TGTGCCAGCAGCCAAGGGACAGGTTCCTACGAGCAGTACTTC
CASSQGTGSYEQYF
>TRBV9|once|-|TRBJ2-5
TGTGCCAGCAGCTCGGCGGCAGGGATGGAGACCCAGTACTTC
CASSSAAGMETQYF
>TRBV18|once|TRBD2|TRBJ2-5
TGTGCCAGCTCACCACGGGAGGGGTCTCAAGAGACCCAGTACTTC
CASSPREGSQETQYF
>TRBV5-6|-|TRBD1|TRBJ1-6
TGTGCCAGCAGCATGCGACAGGGGAGTTCACCCCTCCACTTT
CASSMRQGSSPLHF
>TRBV27|-|TRBD1|TRBJ2-3
TGTGCCAGCAGTCCCGTACAGGGGGAGGATACGCAGTATTTT
CASSPVQGEDTQYF
>TRBV7-3|-|-|TRBJ1-6
TGTGCCAGCAGCAACAGGGATAATTCACCCCTCCACTTT
CASSNRDNSPLHF
>TRBV28|few|TRBD1|TRBJ1-3
TGTGCCAGCAGCTCCGGGACAGGGAGTAGTGGAAACACCATATATTTT
CASSSGTGSSGNTIYF
>TRBV2|-|-|TRBJ1-1
TGTGCCAGCAGTAACCAAGGGAACACTGAAGCTTTCTTT
CASSNQGNTEAFF
>TRBV7-2|-|TRBD1|TRBJ2-3
TGTGCCAGCAGCTCCCGCCCGGGACAGGGAACAGATACGCAGTATTTT
CASSSRPGQGTDTQYF
>TRBV5-5|-|-|TRBJ2-2
TGTGCCAGCAGCTTGGGACTACTGAACACCGGGGAGCTGTTTTTT
CASSLGLLNTGELFF
>TRBV7-8|-|TRBD1|TRBJ1-4
TGTGCCAGCAGCCCCACAAGGACAGGGTATAATGAAAAACTGTTTTTT
CASSPTRTGYNEKLFF
>TRBV11-2|-|-|TRBJ1-1
TGTGCCAGCAGTTCGGGAGCTTTCTTT
CASSSGAFF
>TRBV10-3|-|TRBD2|TRBJ2-1
TGTGCCATCAGCGGACTAGCGGGAGGATCCCGGGACAATGAGCAGTTCTTC
CAISGLAGGSRDNEQFF
>TRBV7-9|-|-|TRBJ2-7
TGTGCCAGCAGCTTCTTCAGGGGTAGCTCCTACGAGCAGTACTTC
CASSFFRGSSYEQYF
>TRBV25-1|many|TRBD1|TRBJ1-1
TGTGCCAGCAGGGGCGTCGGGGACAGGACTGAAGCTTTCTTT
CASRGVGDRTEAFF
>TRBV7-9|-|TRBD1|TRBJ2-7
TGTGCCAGCAGACCCGGACAGGGGTCCTCCTACGAGCAGTACTTC
CASRPGQGSSYEQYF
>TRBV7-3|once|-|TRBJ2-1
TGTGCCAGCAGCTCCGTACATAGTGGTGAGCAGTTCTTC
CASSSVHSGEQFF
>TRBV10-3|-|TRBD1|TRBJ1-3
TGTGCCATCAGTCTCGGGACAGGGGGCGAAAATCCCAAGAGTGGAAACACCATATATTTT
CAISLGTGGENPKSGNTIYF
>TRBV2|-|TRBD2|TRBJ2-7
TGTGCCAGCAGTCGAAAGACTAGCGACGAGCAGTACTTC
CASSRKTSDEQYF